A selection of T cell receptor beta chains follows, all from one sample in a study of shared clonotypes between healthy human individuals. Only in-frame clones appear in the TCRdb table, and some are missing; sequencing was by immunoSEQ multiplex PCR. This sample carries hundreds of thousands of clones, roughly 79% of them seen once, and the ten largest clones take about 12%. The sample consisted of PBMCs. All receptors come from a woman aged 40 to 50 in good health. Some clones in this sample may be carry-over from other donors' samples. The CDR3 runs from the conserved cysteine through the conserved F or W. The D gene is left open where the match is weak. Clone size is not always given. Where it is, it says once, few, many or a class for expanded clones.

size	V	J	length	D	DNA	CDR3
once	TRBV10-3	TRBJ2-1	15	TRBD1	TGTGCCATCAGTGAGCATTACAGGGGCGGCAATGAGCAGTTCTTC	CAISEHYRGGNEQFF
once	TRBV19	TRBJ1-5	13	NA	TGTGCCAGTAGTATAGCGGTCAATCAGCCCCAGCATTTT	CASSIAVNQPQHF
NA	TRBV4-1	TRBJ2-5	13	NA	TGCGCCAGCAGCCAGGGGGGGCGGGAGACCCAGTACTTC	CASSQGGRETQYF
once	TRBV5-1	TRBJ2-5	14	NA	TGCGCCAGCAGCTTTCAGTGGGCCGGGGAGACCCAGTACTTC	CASSFQWAGETQYF
many	TRBV27	TRBJ1-4	20	NA	TGTGCCAGCAGTGCCACCTCCCTCCGCAGCATGGGCAGGGCCGGGGGGAAACTGTTTTTT	CASSATSLRSMGRAGGKLFF
NA	TRBV28	TRBJ2-7	14	NA	TGTGCCAGCAGTTCCGATGGGGCTTCCTACGAGCAGTACTTC	CASSSDGASYEQYF
NA	TRBV6-5	TRBJ1-2	13	NA	TGTGCCAGCAGCCCCCGGGGATACTATGGCTACACCTTC	CASSPRGYYGYTF
few	TRBV6-4	TRBJ1-5	12	NA	TGTGCCAGCTCTGGCCCTCCGGAGCCCCAGCATTTT	CASSGPPEPQHF
NA	TRBV5-1	TRBJ2-7	12	NA	TGCGCCAGCAGCTTGCAGGGTTACGAGCAGTACTTC	CASSLQGYEQYF
NA	TRBV28	TRBJ1-1	16	TRBD1	TGTGCCAGCAGTCCAGGGACAGGCCTTATGAACACTGAAGCTTTCTTT	CASSPGTGLMNTEAFF
NA	TRBV2	TRBJ2-7	14	TRBD1	TGTGCCAGCAGTGAAGGGACAGGGGTCTACGAGCAGTACTTC	CASSEGTGVYEQYF
NA	TRBV5-4	TRBJ2-5	15	NA	TGTGCCAGCAGCTTGGGCGGGGGCATGGGAGAGACCCAGTACTTC	CASSLGGGMGETQYF
NA	TRBV6-5	TRBJ2-7	15	TRBD1	TGTGCCAGCAGACACGGGACAGGGAGCCCCTACGAGCAGTACTTC	CASRHGTGSPYEQYF
few	TRBV18	TRBJ2-3	15	TRBD2	TGTGCCAGCTCACCTGTGGGGGGGAGCACAGATACGCAGTATTTT	CASSPVGGSTDTQYF
many	TRBV18	TRBJ1-1	15	TRBD1	TGTGCCAGCTCACCAGGGGGACAGGGGGACACTGAAGCTTTCTTT	CASSPGGQGDTEAFF
NA	TRBV4-2	TRBJ2-1	17	TRBD2	TGTGCCAGCAGCCAAGAAGCCCAACTAGCGGGGAACAATGAGCAGTTCTTC	CASSQEAQLAGNNEQFF
NA	TRBV5-4	TRBJ2-7	14	NA	TGTGCCAACAGCCCCTCGCAGGGGTCAGGAGAGCAGTACTTC	CANSPSQGSGEQYF
many	TRBV9	TRBJ1-4	15	TRBD1	TGTGCCAGCAGCCCAGGTCAGGGGGCGGGTGAAAAACTGTTTTTT	CASSPGQGAGEKLFF
NA	TRBV5-1	TRBJ1-1	14	NA	TGCGCCAGCAGCTTGGCCATGGGGTTGGCTGAAGCTTTCTTT	CASSLAMGLAEAFF
NA	TRBV11-2	TRBJ1-1	15	TRBD1	TGTGCCAGCAGCCGCCGGACAGGATGGAACACTGAAGCTTTCTTT	CASSRRTGWNTEAFF
many	TRBV6-1	TRBJ1-2	13	NA	TGTGCCAGCACCCGCGACACAGGCGGTGGGGAGTCCTTC	CASTRDTGGGESF
NA	TRBV7-3	TRBJ2-1	15	TRBD2	TGTGCCAGCAGTTTTTTAGCGGGAGGCCAGGGCGAGCAGTTCTTC	CASSFLAGGQGEQFF
NA	TRBV7-7	TRBJ2-1	14	NA	TGTGCCAGCAGCCCCCAAGGGTATGGAGGTGAGCAGTTCTTC	CASSPQGYGGEQFF
NA	TRBV19	TRBJ1-5	16	NA	TGTGCCAGTAGTAGATTAAGGGGGAGTAGCAATCAGCCCCAGCATTTT	CASSRLRGSSNQPQHF
NA	TRBV10-1	TRBJ1-5	13	NA	TGCGCCAGCAGTGAGTCGATAGGTCAGCCCCAGCATTTT	CASSESIGQPQHF
NA	TRBV5-4	TRBJ1-2	12	NA	TGTGCCAGCAGCCCGGGACGAACTGGCTACACCTTC	CASSPGRTGYTF
NA	TRBV11-2	TRBJ1-1	13	NA	TGTGCCAGTAGCTTAGGCGCGCACACTGAAGCTTTCTTT	CASSLGAHTEAFF
few	TRBV18	TRBJ2-7	15	NA	TGTGCCAGCTCACCAGGGGGAGGCCTGCTTGGCGAGCAGTACTTC	CASSPGGGLLGEQYF
NA	TRBV2	TRBJ1-3	15	NA	TGTGCCAGCAGTGAATCTCAGTACTCTGGAAACACCATATATTTT	CASSESQYSGNTIYF
NA	TRBV9	TRBJ2-4	15	NA	TGTGCCAGCAGCGCCCAGGGGTGGCAGGGAGACATTCAGTACTTC	CASSAQGWQGDIQYF
NA	TRBV2	TRBJ1-5	16	TRBD1	TGTGCCAGCAGGGAGTTGGGACAGGGGGCTATTCAGCCCCAGCATTTT	CASRELGQGAIQPQHF
NA	TRBV7-6	TRBJ2-7	14	TRBD2	TGTGCCAGCAGCTCCGTGACTAGCGTTTACGAGCAGTACTTC	CASSSVTSVYEQYF
few	TRBV18	TRBJ1-1	15	NA	TGTGCCAGCTCACCTTATTCGGACTCTAACACTGAAGCTTTCTTT	CASSPYSDSNTEAFF
NA	TRBV7-2	TRBJ2-4	14	TRBD2	TGTGCCAGCAGCCCAAGGACTAGCTTGGGCATTCAGTACTTC	CASSPRTSLGIQYF
NA	TRBV6-1	TRBJ1-3	14	TRBD1	TGTGCCAGCACCTCGGACAGGGCTGGAAACACCATATATTTT	CASTSDRAGNTIYF
once	TRBV11-1	TRBJ2-5	16	TRBD1	TGTGCCAGCAGCTTATGGGCAGGGGGTCTCCAAGAGACCCAGTACTTC	CASSLWAGGLQETQYF
NA	TRBV10-3	TRBJ2-7	16	NA	TGTGCCATCAGCCGAGTTGGTGGTGGGTTTGACTACGAGCAGTACTTC	CAISRVGGGFDYEQYF
NA	TRBV11-3	TRBJ2-1	17	TRBD2	TGTGCCAGCAGCTTAGGACTAGCGGGAGTGGGGAGTGATGAGCAGTTCTTC	CASSLGLAGVGSDEQFF
NA	TRBV18	TRBJ2-7	15	TRBD1	TGTGCCAGCTCACCTATCGGGCAGGGGGCGAGGGAGCAGTACTTC	CASSPIGQGAREQYF
NA	TRBV28	TRBJ2-3	13	NA	TGTGCCAGCAGGACACCCAGCACAGATACGCAGTATTTT	CASRTPSTDTQYF
NA	TRBV5-4	TRBJ1-2	15	NA	TGTGCCAGCAGCTTGGAGAGAGGACAGACCTATGGCTACACCTTC	CASSLERGQTYGYTF
NA	TRBV6-4	TRBJ1-4	14	NA	TGTGCCAGCAGTGACTCATCGATCGGTGAAAAACTGTTTTTT	CASSDSSIGEKLFF
NA	TRBV11-2	TRBJ2-3	16	TRBD2	TGTGCCAGCAGCTTAGGGGGCGGGAGGGGCACAGATACGCAGTATTTT	CASSLGGGRGTDTQYF